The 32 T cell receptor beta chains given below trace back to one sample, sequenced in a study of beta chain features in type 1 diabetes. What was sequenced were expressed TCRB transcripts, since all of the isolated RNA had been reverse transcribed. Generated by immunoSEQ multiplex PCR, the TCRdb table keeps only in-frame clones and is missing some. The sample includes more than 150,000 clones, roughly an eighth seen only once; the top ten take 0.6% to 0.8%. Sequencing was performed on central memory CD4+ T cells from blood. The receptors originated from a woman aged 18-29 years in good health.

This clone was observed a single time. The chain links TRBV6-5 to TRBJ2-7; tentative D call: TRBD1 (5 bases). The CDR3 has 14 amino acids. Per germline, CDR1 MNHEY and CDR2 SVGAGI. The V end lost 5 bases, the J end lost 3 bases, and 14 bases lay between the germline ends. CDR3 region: CASSPRGSIYEQYF. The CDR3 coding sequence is TGTGCCAGCAGTCCAAGGGGCAGTATCTACGAGCAGTACTTC.

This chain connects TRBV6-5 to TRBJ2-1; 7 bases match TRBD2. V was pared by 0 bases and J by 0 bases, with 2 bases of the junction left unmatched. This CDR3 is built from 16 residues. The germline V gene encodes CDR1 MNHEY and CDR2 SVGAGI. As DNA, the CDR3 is TGTGCCAGCAGTTACTCGCCGGGAGGCTCCTACAATGAGCAGTTCTTC. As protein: CASSYSPGGSYNEQFF.

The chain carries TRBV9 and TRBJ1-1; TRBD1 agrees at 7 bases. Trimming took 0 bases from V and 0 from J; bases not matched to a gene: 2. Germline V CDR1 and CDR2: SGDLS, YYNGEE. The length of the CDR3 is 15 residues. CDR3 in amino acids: CASSVEGTVNTEAFF. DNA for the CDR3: TGTGCCAGCAGCGTAGAAGGGACAGTGAACACTGAAGCTTTCTTT.

The CDR3 reads CASRRTQGRSEQYF. In DNA form, the CDR3 reads TGTGCCAGCAGAAGAACTCAGGGGAGAAGCGAGCAGTACTTC. The chain joins TRBV28 to TRBJ2-7, with D possibly TRBD1 on 6 matching bases. The V and J ends lost 6 bases and 6 bases respectively, with 18 bases between them. Germline loops: CDR1 MDHEN, CDR2 SYDVKM. The CDR3 has 14 amino acids.

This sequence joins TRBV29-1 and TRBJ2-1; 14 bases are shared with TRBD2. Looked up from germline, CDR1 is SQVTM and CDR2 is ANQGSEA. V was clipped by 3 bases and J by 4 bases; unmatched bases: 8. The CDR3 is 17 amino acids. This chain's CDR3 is CSVDDGLAGGFYNEQFF. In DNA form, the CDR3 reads TGCAGCGTTGACGACGGACTAGCGGGAGGATTTTACAATGAGCAGTTCTTC.

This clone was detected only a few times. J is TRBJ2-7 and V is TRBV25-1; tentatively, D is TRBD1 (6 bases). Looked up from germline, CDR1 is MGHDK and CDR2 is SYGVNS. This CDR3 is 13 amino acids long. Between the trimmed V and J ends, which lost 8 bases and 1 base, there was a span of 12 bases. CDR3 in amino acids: CASRTGQSYEQYF. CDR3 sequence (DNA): TGTGCCAGCCGAACAGGACAGTCCTACGAGCAGTACTTC.

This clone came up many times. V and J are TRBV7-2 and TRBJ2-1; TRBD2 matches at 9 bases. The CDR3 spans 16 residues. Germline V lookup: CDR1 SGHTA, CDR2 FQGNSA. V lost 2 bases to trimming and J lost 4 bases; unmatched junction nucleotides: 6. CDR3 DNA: TGTGCCAGCAGCTTAAAGGCTAGCGGGGTATACAATGAGCAGTTCTTC. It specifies CASSLKASGVYNEQFF.

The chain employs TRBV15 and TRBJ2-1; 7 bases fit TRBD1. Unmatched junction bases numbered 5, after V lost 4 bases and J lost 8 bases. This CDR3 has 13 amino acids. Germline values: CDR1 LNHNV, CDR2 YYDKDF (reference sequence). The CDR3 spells CATSIRQGHEQFF. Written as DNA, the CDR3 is TGTGCCACCAGCATCAGACAGGGCCATGAGCAGTTCTTC.

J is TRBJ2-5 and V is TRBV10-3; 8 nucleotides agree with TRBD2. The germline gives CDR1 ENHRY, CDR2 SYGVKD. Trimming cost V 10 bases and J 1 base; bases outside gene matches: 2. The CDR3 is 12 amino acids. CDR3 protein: CATGGAQETQYF. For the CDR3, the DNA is TGTGCCACCGGGGGGGCCCAAGAGACCCAGTACTTC.

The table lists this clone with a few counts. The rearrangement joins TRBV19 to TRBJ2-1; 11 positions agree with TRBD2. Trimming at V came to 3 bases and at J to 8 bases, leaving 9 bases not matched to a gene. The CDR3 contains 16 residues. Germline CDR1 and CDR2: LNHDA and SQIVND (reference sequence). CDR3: CASSMPTSGRGDEQFF. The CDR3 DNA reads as TGTGCCAGTAGTATGCCAACTAGCGGGAGAGGCGATGAGCAGTTCTTC. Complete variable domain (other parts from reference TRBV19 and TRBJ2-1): DGGITQSPKYLFRKEGQNVTLSCEQNLNHDAMYWYRQDPGQGLRLIYYSQIVNDFQKGDIAEGYSVSREKKESFPLTVTSAQKNPTAFYLCASSMPTSGRGDEQFFGPGTRLTVL.

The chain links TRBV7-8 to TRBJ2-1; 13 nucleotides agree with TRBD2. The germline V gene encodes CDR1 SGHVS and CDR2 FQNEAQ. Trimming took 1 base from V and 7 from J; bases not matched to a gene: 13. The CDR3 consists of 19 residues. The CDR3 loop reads CASSLDRTSGSLVRNEQFF. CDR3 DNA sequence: TGTGCCAGCAGCTTAGACAGGACTAGCGGGAGTTTAGTTAGGAATGAGCAGTTCTTC.

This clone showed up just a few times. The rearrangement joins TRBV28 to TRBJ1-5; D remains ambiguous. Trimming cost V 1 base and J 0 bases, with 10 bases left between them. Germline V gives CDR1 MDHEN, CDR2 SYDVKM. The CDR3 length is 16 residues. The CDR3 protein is CASSLYAAVSNQPQHF. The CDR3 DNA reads TGTGCCAGCAGTTTATACGCGGCGGTTAGCAATCAGCCCCAGCATTTT.

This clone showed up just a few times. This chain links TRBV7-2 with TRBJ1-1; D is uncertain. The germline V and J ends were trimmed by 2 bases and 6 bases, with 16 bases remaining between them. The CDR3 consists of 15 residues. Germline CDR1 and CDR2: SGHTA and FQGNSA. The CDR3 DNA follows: TGTGCCAGCAGCTTATACGGGGTAGGCATCCCTGAAGCTTTCTTT. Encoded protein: CASSLYGVGIPEAFF.

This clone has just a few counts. CDR3 sequence reads: CASSLTSGYQETQYF. For the CDR3, the DNA is TGTGCCAGCAGCTTGACTAGCGGCTATCAAGAGACCCAGTACTTC. The chain recombines TRBV7-9 with TRBJ2-5, with 9 bases identical to TRBD2. The CDR3 covers 15 residues. CDR1 and CDR2 (germline): SEHNR, FQNEAQ (reference sequence). The trim removed 3 bases at V and 2 bases at J, leaving 4 bases unmatched.

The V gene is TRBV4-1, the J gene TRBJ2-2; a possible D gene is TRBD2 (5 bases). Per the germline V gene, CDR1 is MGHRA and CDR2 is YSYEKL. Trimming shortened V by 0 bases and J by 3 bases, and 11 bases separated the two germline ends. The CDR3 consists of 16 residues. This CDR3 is CASSQDVDSYTGELFF. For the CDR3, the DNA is TGCGCCAGCAGCCAAGATGTGGACTCATACACCGGGGAGCTGTTTTTT.

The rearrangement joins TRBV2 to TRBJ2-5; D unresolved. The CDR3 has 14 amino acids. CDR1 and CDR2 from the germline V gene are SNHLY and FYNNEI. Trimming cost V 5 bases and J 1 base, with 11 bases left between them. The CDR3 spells CASSRQVPQETQYF. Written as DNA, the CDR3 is TGTGCCAGCAGTAGGCAGGTACCCCAAGAGACCCAGTACTTC.

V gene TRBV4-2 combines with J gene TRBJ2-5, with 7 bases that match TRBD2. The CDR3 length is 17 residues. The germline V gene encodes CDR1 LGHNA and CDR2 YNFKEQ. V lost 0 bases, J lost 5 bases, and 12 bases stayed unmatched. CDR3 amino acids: CASSQDFPSGSRETQYF. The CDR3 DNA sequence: TGTGCCAGCAGCCAAGATTTTCCTAGCGGTTCTCGGGAGACCCAGTACTTC.

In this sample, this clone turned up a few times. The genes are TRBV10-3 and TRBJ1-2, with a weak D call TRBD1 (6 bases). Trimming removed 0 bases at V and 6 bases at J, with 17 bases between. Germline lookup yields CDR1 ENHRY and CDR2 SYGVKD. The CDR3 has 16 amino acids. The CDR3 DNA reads TGTGCCATCAGTGAGTCGATGCAGGACAGTGGGGATGGCTACACCTTC. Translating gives CAISESMQDSGDGYTF.

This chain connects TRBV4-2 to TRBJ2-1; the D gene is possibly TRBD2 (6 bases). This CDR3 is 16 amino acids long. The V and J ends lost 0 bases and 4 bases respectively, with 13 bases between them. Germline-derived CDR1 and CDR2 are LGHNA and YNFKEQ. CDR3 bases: TGTGCCAGCAGCCAAGACGCTGCCGGGGGATACAATGAGCAGTTCTTC. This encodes CASSQDAAGGYNEQFF.

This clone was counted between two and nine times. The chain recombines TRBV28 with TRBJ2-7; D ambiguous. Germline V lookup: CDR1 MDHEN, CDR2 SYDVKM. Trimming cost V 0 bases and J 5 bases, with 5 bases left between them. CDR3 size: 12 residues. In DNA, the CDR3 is TGTGCCAGCAGTTTATGGCACAACGAGCAGTACTTC. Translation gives CASSLWHNEQYF. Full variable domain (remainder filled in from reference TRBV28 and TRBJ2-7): DVKVTQSSRYLVKRTGEKVFLECVQDMDHENMFWYRQDPGLGLRLIYFSYDVKMKEKGDIPEGYSVSREKKERFSLILESASTNQTSMYLCASSLWHNEQYFGPGTRLTVT.

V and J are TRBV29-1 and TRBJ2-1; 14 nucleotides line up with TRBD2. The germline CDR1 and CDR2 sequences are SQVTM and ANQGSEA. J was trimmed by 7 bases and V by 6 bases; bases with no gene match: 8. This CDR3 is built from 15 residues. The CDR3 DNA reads TGCAGCGTCGGGACTAGCGGGAGTAGTAGGAATGAGCAGTTCTTC. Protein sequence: CSVGTSGSSRNEQFF.

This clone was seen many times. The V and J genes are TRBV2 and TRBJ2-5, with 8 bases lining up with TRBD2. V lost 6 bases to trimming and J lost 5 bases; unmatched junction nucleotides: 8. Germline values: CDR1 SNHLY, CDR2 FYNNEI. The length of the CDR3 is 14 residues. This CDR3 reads CASSATSGYETQYF. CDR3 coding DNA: TGTGCCAGCAGCGCCACTAGCGGCTACGAGACCCAGTACTTC. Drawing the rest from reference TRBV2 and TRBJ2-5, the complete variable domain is EPEVTQTPSHQVTQMGQEVILRCVPISNHLYFYWYRQILGQKVEFLVSFYNNEISEKSEIFDDQFSVERPDGSNFTLKIRSTKLEDSAMYFCASSATSGYETQYFGPGTRLLVL.

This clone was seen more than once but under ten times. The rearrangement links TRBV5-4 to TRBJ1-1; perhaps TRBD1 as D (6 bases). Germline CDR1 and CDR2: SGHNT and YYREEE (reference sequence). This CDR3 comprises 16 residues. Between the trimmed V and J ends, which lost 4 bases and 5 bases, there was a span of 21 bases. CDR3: CASSLQGWAVRTEAFF. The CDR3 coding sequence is TGTGCCAGCAGCCTACAGGGATGGGCGGTTAGAACTGAAGCTTTCTTT.

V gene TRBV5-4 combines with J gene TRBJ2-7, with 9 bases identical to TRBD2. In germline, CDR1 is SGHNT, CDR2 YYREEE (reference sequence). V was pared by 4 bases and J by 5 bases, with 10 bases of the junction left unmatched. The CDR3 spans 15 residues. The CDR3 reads CASSARLAAGNEQYF. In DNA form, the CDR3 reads TGTGCCAGCAGCGCACGACTAGCGGCTGGGAACGAGCAGTACTTC.

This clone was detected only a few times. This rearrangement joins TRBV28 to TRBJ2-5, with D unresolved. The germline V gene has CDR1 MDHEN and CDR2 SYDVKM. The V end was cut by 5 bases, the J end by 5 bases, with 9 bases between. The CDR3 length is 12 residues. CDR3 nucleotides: TGTGCCAGCAGTACCGGCGGTGAGACCCAGTACTTC. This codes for CASSTGGETQYF. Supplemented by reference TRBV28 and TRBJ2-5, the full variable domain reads DVKVTQSSRYLVKRTGEKVFLECVQDMDHENMFWYRQDPGLGLRLIYFSYDVKMKEKGDIPEGYSVSREKKERFSLILESASTNQTSMYLCASSTGGETQYFGPGTRLLVL.

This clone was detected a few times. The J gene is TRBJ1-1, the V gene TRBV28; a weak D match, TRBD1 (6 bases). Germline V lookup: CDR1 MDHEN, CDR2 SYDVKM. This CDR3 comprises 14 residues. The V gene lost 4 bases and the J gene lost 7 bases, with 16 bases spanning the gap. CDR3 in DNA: TGTGCCAGCAGTTCTCTCGACAGGCTCGGTGAAGCTTTCTTT. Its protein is CASSSLDRLGEAFF. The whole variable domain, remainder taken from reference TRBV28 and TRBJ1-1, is DVKVTQSSRYLVKRTGEKVFLECVQDMDHENMFWYRQDPGLGLRLIYFSYDVKMKEKGDIPEGYSVSREKKERFSLILESASTNQTSMYLCASSSLDRLGEAFFGQGTRLTVV.

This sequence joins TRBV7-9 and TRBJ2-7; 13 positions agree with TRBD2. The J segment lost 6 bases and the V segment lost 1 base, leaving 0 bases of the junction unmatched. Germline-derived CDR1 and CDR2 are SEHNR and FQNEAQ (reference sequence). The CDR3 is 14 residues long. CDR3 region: CASSLGTSGSEQYF. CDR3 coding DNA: TGTGCCAGCAGCTTAGGGACTAGCGGGAGCGAGCAGTACTTC.

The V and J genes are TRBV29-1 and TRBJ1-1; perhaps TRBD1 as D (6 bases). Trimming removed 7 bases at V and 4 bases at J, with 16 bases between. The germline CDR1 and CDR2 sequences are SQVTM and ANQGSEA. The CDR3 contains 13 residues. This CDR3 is CSGITGPSTEAFF. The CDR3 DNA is TGCAGCGGTATTACAGGGCCCAGCACTGAAGCTTTCTTT.

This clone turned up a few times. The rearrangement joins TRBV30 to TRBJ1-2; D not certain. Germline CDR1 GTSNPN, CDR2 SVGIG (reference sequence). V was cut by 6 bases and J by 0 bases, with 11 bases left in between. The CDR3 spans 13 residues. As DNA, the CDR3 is TGTGCCTGTGAAACGGGAACTAACTATGGCTACACCTTC. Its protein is CACETGTNYGYTF.

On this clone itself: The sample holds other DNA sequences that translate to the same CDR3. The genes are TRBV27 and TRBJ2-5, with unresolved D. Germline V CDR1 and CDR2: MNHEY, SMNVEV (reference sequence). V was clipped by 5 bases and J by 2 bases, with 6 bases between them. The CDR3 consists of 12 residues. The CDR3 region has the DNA TGTGCCAGCAGTACCCGGCAAGAGACCCAGTACTTC. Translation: CASSTRQETQYF.

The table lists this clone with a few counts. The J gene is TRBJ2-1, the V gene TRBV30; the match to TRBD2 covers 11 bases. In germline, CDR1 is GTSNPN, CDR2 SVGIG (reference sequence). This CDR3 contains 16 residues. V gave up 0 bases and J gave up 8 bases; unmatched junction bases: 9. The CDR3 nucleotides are TGTGCCTGGAGTGTACTTAGCGGGAGGGCCGAACATGAGCAGTTCTTC. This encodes CAWSVLSGRAEHEQFF.

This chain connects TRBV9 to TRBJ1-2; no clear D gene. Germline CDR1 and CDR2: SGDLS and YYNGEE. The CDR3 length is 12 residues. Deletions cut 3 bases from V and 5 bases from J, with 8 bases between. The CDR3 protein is CASSAEQYGYTF. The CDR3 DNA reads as TGTGCCAGCAGCGCGGAACAGTATGGCTACACCTTC.